The clone carrying this TCR beta chain was found many times. Its antigen is currently unknown. The source material, RNA transcripts, was used to amplify TCR beta CDR3 regions. HTBI primers were the set used in a first-round RT-PCR of the TCR CDR3. In TCRdb, the multiplex PCR reads were re-called with MiXCR into one record per CDR3 protein. The top ten clones hold less than 15% of a sample with around 440,000 distinct CDR3 sequences, 15% to 17% of them seen once. PBMCs were collected from an approximately 9.3 ml volume of fresh peripheral blood. This sample was included in a study of T cells in Graves' hyperthyroidism and ophthalmopathy. Study results and caveats: Ophthalmopathy stood apart from stable hyperthyroidism in a 13 V-J model.

There are 13 residues in the CDR3. Looked up from germline, CDR1 is SGHDN and CDR2 is FVKESK. V lost 4 bases and J lost 7, with 13 bases in between. The rearrangement joins TRBV14 to TRBJ2-5; D unresolved. This TCR came from a woman aged 18-29 years with Graves' hyperthyroidism. Sequenced sample: blood. CDR3 in amino acids: CASSPDSWRTQYF. CDR3 DNA: TGTGCCAGCAGCCCCGATTCATGGAGGACCCAGTACTTC.